This entry describes one TCR beta chain. Its antigen is currently not known. No quality values exist for individual bases; no much larger clone is one base distant. This specimen comes from a study of control samples from healthy donors and cancer patients (dated by TCRdb to the early 2020s). Libraries came from the immunoSEQ multiplex PCR assay. This immuneACCESS table, as held by TCRdb, lists in-frame sequences with V and J called but not all clones. Of the missing ones, under half trace to an unresolved V gene in checked studies; the others have no known cause. The sample data list 90,000 to 110,000 clones, and 85% to 90% of these were observed just once. The leading ten clones occupy roughly 15% of the sample. From cysteine to phenylalanine, the CDR3 is 15 amino acids long. Only the CDR3 part of the read is kept: 45 bases, read in frame from the first base. According to the germline V gene, CDR1 reads KGHDR and CDR2 reads SFDVKD. Relative to germline, V is 2 bases shorter and J is 2 bases shorter, with 10 bases between their ends.

The clonotype comes from a woman aged 45-65 years in good health. The chain was built from TRBV24-1 and TRBJ2-3; the D segment could be TRBD2, given 6 matching bases. The sample comprised blood. The CDR3 sequence is CATSDSEDYTDTQYF. The nucleotide sequence reads as follows: TGTGCCACCAGTGATTCGGAGGACTACACAGATACGCAGTATTTT.